Listed below are T cell receptor beta chains from one sample, sequenced in a study of blood T cells in healthy people across ages. Each CDR3 protein gets one entry after TCRdb re-called the 5' RACE reads with MiXCR. The profile covers about 650,000 distinct CDR3 sequences, with roughly 32% appearing a single time and approximately 15% taken by the ten largest. The specimen sequenced was blood. These receptors all stem from a woman older than 75 in good health. Each CDR3 is given with its conserved first and last residue. Fields, in order: D gene, J gene, V gene, clone size, CDR3 protein, CDR3 DNA. D genes are given only for firm matches. Size tells how often a clone was seen (once, few, many) or the class of an expanded clone, and some rows leave it out.

D gene: .
J gene: TRBJ1-5
V gene: TRBV28
clone size: few
CDR3 protein: CASTLAGNPILPQHF
CDR3 DNA: TGTGCCAGCACACTGGCCGGGAACCCAATTCTACCCCAGCATTTT

D gene: .
J gene: TRBJ2-3
V gene: TRBV15
clone size: .
CDR3 protein: CATSRGVCTTKRTDTQYF
CDR3 DNA: TGTGCCACCAGCAGAGGCGTTTGTACTACCAAGCGGACAGATACGCAGTATTTT

D gene: .
J gene: TRBJ2-1
V gene: TRBV5-1
clone size: many
CDR3 protein: CASSGIDYNEQFF
CDR3 DNA: TGCGCCAGCAGCGGGATTGACTACAATGAGCAGTTCTTC

D gene: .
J gene: TRBJ2-3
V gene: TRBV2
clone size: .
CDR3 protein: CASSEGPSTGSDTQYF
CDR3 DNA: TGTGCCAGCAGTGAAGGACCGTCAACGGGTTCAGATACGCAGTATTTT

D gene: .
J gene: TRBJ2-7
V gene: TRBV21-1
clone size: few
CDR3 protein: CASSTSRGTEQYF
CDR3 DNA: TGTGCCAGCAGCACTTCCAGAGGGACGGAGCAGTACTTC

D gene: TRBD2
J gene: TRBJ2-1
V gene: TRBV7-3
clone size: many
CDR3 protein: CASSSNPIGRYNEQFF
CDR3 DNA: TGTGCCAGCAGCTCTAACCCGATCGGGAGGTACAATGAGCAGTTCTTC

D gene: .
J gene: TRBJ2-6
V gene: TRBV29-1
clone size: .
CDR3 protein: CSVRGRLSGANVLTF
CDR3 DNA: TGCAGCGTCCGAGGGCGGCTCTCTGGGGCCAACGTCCTGACTTTC

D gene: TRBD2
J gene: TRBJ2-3
V gene: TRBV6-5
clone size: many
CDR3 protein: CASSWPFGSGGTTSTDTQYF
CDR3 DNA: TGTGCCAGCAGTTGGCCTTTTGGCAGCGGGGGGACCACTAGCACAGATACGCAGTATTTT

D gene: .
J gene: TRBJ2-5
V gene: TRBV7-9
clone size: few
CDR3 protein: CASSYAINEQYF
CDR3 DNA: TGTGCCAGCAGTTACGCTATAAATGAGCAGTACTTC

D gene: .
J gene: TRBJ2-1
V gene: TRBV5-1
clone size: many
CDR3 protein: CASKDSPAYNEQFF
CDR3 DNA: TGCGCCAGCAAGGACTCCCCGGCCTACAATGAGCAGTTCTTC

D gene: .
J gene: TRBJ2-7
V gene: TRBV7-9
clone size: few
CDR3 protein: CASRRVGSNNEQYF
CDR3 DNA: TGTGCCAGCAGACGAGTAGGTAGTAACAATGAGCAGTACTTC

D gene: .
J gene: TRBJ2-1
V gene: TRBV7-6
clone size: many
CDR3 protein: CASSLEAFGVRNEQFF
CDR3 DNA: TGTGCCAGCAGCTTAGAAGCATTTGGGGTGCGGAATGAGCAGTTCTTC

D gene: .
J gene: TRBJ1-2
V gene: TRBV6-1
clone size: .
CDR3 protein: CAGSPYIRGGYTF
CDR3 DNA: TGTGCCGGCAGCCCCTATATTCGGGGTGGCTACACCTTC

D gene: .
J gene: TRBJ1-6
V gene: TRBV2
clone size: few
CDR3 protein: CASTGGPEGPSPLHF
CDR3 DNA: TGTGCCAGCACCGGGGGTCCTGAAGGGCCATCACCCCTCCACTTT

D gene: .
J gene: TRBJ2-2
V gene: TRBV12-3/TRBV12-4
clone size: .
CDR3 protein: CASNRDSIAGELFF
CDR3 DNA: TGTGCCAGCAATCGAGACTCCATTGCCGGGGAGCTGTTTTTT

D gene: TRBD1
J gene: TRBJ1-3
V gene: TRBV2
clone size: .
CDR3 protein: CAGDRGSSGNTIYF
CDR3 DNA: TGTGCCGGAGACAGGGGCAGCTCTGGAAACACCATATATTTT

D gene: .
J gene: TRBJ2-3
V gene: TRBV29-1
clone size: many
CDR3 protein: CSVEAAPTTDTQYF
CDR3 DNA: TGCAGCGTTGAGGCCGCCCCAACCACAGATACGCAGTATTTT

D gene: TRBD2
J gene: TRBJ2-3
V gene: TRBV9
clone size: .
CDR3 protein: CASSVDGLAGTDTQYF
CDR3 DNA: TGTGCCAGCAGCGTAGATGGGCTAGCGGGGACAGATACGCAGTATTTT

D gene: .
J gene: TRBJ2-7
V gene: TRBV20-1
clone size: many
CDR3 protein: CSAAGGSAYEQYF
CDR3 DNA: TGCAGTGCTGCCGGGGGTTCCGCTTACGAGCAGTACTTC

D gene: .
J gene: TRBJ1-1
V gene: TRBV29-1
clone size: .
CDR3 protein: CSASGITTEAFF
CDR3 DNA: TGCAGCGCCTCCGGGATCACCACTGAAGCTTTCTTT

D gene: .
J gene: TRBJ2-7
V gene: TRBV30
clone size: once
CDR3 protein: CAWSPLNKPEQYF
CDR3 DNA: TGTGCCTGGAGTCCCCTCAACAAGCCCGAGCAGTACTTC

D gene: .
J gene: TRBJ1-1
V gene: TRBV20-1
clone size: .
CDR3 protein: CSATDRTGRALAFF
CDR3 DNA: TGCAGTGCTACCGACCGCACAGGGCGAGCCTTAGCTTTCTTT

D gene: .
J gene: TRBJ1-2
V gene: TRBV30
clone size: .
CDR3 protein: CAWSASRDHGYTF
CDR3 DNA: TGTGCCTGGAGTGCTAGCAGGGACCATGGCTACACCTTC

D gene: TRBD2
J gene: TRBJ2-3
V gene: TRBV4-1
clone size: few
CDR3 protein: CASSQKGTRSGGRADTQYF
CDR3 DNA: TGCGCCAGCAGCCAAAAGGGGACTCGAAGCGGGGGTAGGGCAGATACGCAGTATTTT

D gene: .
J gene: TRBJ2-7
V gene: TRBV7-3
clone size: .
CDR3 protein: CASSVTSNSEQYF
CDR3 DNA: TGTGCCAGCAGCGTCACTAGCAATAGCGAGCAGTACTTC

D gene: .
J gene: TRBJ1-6
V gene: TRBV3-1
clone size: .
CDR3 protein: CASSHANSPPHF
CDR3 DNA: TGTGCCAGCAGCCATGCTAATTCACCCCCCCACTTT

D gene: TRBD2
J gene: TRBJ2-1
V gene: TRBV7-9
clone size: many
CDR3 protein: CASSPHSGGNEQFF
CDR3 DNA: TGTGCCAGCAGCCCACATAGCGGGGGGAACGAGCAGTTCTTC

D gene: .
J gene: TRBJ1-2
V gene: TRBV20-1
clone size: .
CDR3 protein: CSASPGNIRGYGYTF
CDR3 DNA: TGCAGTGCTTCCCCTGGCAACATCAGAGGCTATGGCTACACCTTC

D gene: .
J gene: TRBJ2-7
V gene: TRBV20-1
clone size: .
CDR3 protein: CSARGPHSYEQYF
CDR3 DNA: TGCAGTGCTCGCGGACCGCACTCCTACGAGCAGTACTTC

D gene: .
J gene: TRBJ2-3
V gene: TRBV20-1
clone size: .
CDR3 protein: CSAQPDTADTQYF
CDR3 DNA: TGCAGTGCCCAACCCGATACCGCAGATACGCAGTATTTT

D gene: .
J gene: TRBJ2-1
V gene: TRBV7-2
clone size: .
CDR3 protein: CASSLGRLSSYNEQFF
CDR3 DNA: TGTGCCAGCAGCTTAGGTCGTTTGAGCTCCTACAATGAGCAGTTCTTC

D gene: .
J gene: TRBJ2-3
V gene: TRBV7-2
clone size: .
CDR3 protein: CASSLRLTSDTQYF
CDR3 DNA: TGTGCCAGCAGCTTACGATTAACTTCAGATACGCAGTATTTT

D gene: .
J gene: TRBJ2-5
V gene: TRBV9
clone size: few
CDR3 protein: CASSISGDRTQYF
CDR3 DNA: TGTGCCAGCAGCATATCAGGGGATAGGACCCAGTACTTC

D gene: .
J gene: TRBJ2-3
V gene: TRBV15
clone size: many
CDR3 protein: CATSRAGAGVGDTQYF
CDR3 DNA: TGTGCCACCAGCAGAGCGGGCGCAGGAGTAGGAGATACGCAGTATTTT

D gene: TRBD1
J gene: TRBJ1-5
V gene: TRBV7-2
clone size: many
CDR3 protein: CASSYQQGGNQPQHF
CDR3 DNA: TGTGCCAGCAGCTACCAACAGGGGGGCAATCAGCCCCAGCATTTT

D gene: TRBD1
J gene: TRBJ1-2
V gene: TRBV12-3/TRBV12-4
clone size: many
CDR3 protein: CASSSGTGFGYTF
CDR3 DNA: TGTGCCAGCAGTTCCGGGACAGGGTTTGGCTACACCTTC

D gene: TRBD1
J gene: TRBJ2-5
V gene: TRBV2
clone size: many
CDR3 protein: CASSVGQGLRETQYF
CDR3 DNA: TGTGCCAGCAGTGTGGGACAGGGCTTGAGGGAGACCCAGTACTTC

D gene: .
J gene: TRBJ2-7
V gene: TRBV6-1
clone size: many
CDR3 protein: CASSDIGGSEEQYF
CDR3 DNA: TGTGCCAGCAGTGATATAGGGGGGTCGGAAGAGCAGTACTTC

D gene: .
J gene: TRBJ1-4
V gene: TRBV15
clone size: .
CDR3 protein: CATSRGGRTDPTNEKLFF
CDR3 DNA: TGTGCCACCAGCAGAGGGGGGCGGACAGATCCAACTAATGAAAAACTGTTTTTT

D gene: .
J gene: TRBJ1-6
V gene: TRBV7-8
clone size: many
CDR3 protein: CASSSSNVDSPLHF
CDR3 DNA: TGTGCCAGCAGCTCCTCAAATGTGGATTCACCCCTCCACTTT

D gene: TRBD1
J gene: TRBJ1-2
V gene: TRBV6-5
clone size: .
CDR3 protein: CASSLGTGPFWGYTF
CDR3 DNA: TGCGCCAGCAGTTTGGGGACAGGCCCTTTCTGGGGCTACACCTTC

D gene: .
J gene: TRBJ1-2
V gene: TRBV7-9
clone size: .
CDR3 protein: CASSLGGSVYGYTF
CDR3 DNA: TGTGCCAGCAGCTTAGGGGGGTCGGTTTATGGCTACACCTTC

D gene: TRBD1
J gene: TRBJ1-2
V gene: TRBV5-6
clone size: many
CDR3 protein: CASSWGRGRDYGYTF
CDR3 DNA: TGTGCCAGCAGCTGGGGAAGGGGGCGCGACTATGGCTACACCTTC

D gene: .
J gene: TRBJ2-1
V gene: TRBV20-1
clone size: .
CDR3 protein: CSARAGEIDEQFF
CDR3 DNA: TGCAGTGCTAGAGCGGGAGAGATCGATGAGCAGTTCTTC

D gene: TRBD2
J gene: TRBJ2-1
V gene: TRBV6-4
clone size: .
CDR3 protein: CASSESAGENNEQFF
CDR3 DNA: TGTGCCAGCAGTGAATCAGCGGGGGAAAACAATGAGCAGTTCTTC

D gene: TRBD2
J gene: TRBJ2-7
V gene: TRBV3-1
clone size: .
CDR3 protein: CASSHQTSGSYEQYF
CDR3 DNA: TGTGCCAGCAGCCACCAGACTAGCGGATCCTACGAGCAGTACTTC

D gene: .
J gene: TRBJ2-1
V gene: TRBV5-1
clone size: many
CDR3 protein: CASSRAGTSMGNEQFF
CDR3 DNA: TGCGCCAGCAGCCGAGCCGGGACCTCGATGGGCAATGAGCAGTTCTTC

D gene: .
J gene: TRBJ2-2
V gene: TRBV5-1
clone size: .
CDR3 protein: CASSLEFGQGNTGELFF
CDR3 DNA: TGCGCCAGCAGCTTGGAGTTTGGCCAGGGGAACACCGGGGAGCTGTTTTTT